The clone carrying this T cell receptor beta chain was found once. The data are from a study of T cell changes during pregnancy in multiple sclerosis. Generated by immunoSEQ multiplex PCR, the TCRdb table keeps only in-frame clones and is missing some. This table holds around 96,000 clones, around 94% found once. V was trimmed by 6 bases and J by 9 bases, leaving 6 bases between them. The CDR3 loop spans 9 amino acids. CDR1 MNHEY and CDR2 SMNVEV come from the germline V gene (reference sequence). Sample: peripheral blood, taken after pregnancy. The receptor comes from a female donor in good health, enrolled as a control in a pregnancy study. The chain has TRBV27 and TRBJ2-7, with a tentative D call TRBD2 (6 bases). CDR3 nucleotide sequence: TGTGCCAGCAGGGGGGGGCAGTACTTC. Translated, it gives CASRGGQYF.